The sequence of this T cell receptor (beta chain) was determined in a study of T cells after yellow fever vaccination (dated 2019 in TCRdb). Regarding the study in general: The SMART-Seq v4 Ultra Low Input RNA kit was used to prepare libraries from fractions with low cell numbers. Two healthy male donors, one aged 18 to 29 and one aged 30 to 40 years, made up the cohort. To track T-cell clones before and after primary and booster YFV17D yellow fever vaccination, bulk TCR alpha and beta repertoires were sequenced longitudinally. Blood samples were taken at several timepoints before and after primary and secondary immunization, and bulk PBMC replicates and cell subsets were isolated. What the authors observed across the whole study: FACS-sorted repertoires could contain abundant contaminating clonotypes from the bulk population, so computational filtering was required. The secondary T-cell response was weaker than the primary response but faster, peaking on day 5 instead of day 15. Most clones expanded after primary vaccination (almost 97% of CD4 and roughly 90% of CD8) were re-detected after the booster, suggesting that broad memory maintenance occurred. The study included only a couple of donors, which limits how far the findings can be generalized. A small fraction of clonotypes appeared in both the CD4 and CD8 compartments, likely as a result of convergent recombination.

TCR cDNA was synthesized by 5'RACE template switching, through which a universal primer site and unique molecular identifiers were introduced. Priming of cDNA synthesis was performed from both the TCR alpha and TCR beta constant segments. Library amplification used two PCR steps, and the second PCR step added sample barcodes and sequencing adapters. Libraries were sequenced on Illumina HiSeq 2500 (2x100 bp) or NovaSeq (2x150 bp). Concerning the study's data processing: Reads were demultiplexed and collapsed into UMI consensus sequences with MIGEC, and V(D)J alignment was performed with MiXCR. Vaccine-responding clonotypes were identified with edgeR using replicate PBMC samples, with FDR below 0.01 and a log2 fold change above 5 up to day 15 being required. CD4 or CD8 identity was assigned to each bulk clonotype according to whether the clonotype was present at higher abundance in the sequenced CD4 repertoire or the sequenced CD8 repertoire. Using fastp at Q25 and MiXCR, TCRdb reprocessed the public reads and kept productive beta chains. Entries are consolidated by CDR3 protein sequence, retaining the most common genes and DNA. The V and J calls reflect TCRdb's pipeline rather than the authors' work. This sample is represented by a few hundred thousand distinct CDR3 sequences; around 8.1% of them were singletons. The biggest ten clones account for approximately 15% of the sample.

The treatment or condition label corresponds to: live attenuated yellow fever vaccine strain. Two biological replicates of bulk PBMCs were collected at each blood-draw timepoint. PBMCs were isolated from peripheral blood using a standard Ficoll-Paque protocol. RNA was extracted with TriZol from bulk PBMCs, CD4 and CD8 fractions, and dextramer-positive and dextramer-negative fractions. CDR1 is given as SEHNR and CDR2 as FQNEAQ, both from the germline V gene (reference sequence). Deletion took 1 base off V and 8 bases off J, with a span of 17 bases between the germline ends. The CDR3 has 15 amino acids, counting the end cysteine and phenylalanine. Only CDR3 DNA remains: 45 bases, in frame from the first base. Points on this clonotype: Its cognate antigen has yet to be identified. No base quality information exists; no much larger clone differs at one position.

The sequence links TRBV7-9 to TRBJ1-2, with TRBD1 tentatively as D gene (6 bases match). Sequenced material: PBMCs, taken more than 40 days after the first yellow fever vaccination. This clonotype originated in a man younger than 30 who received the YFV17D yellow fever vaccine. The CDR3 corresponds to CASSLEAGARAGYTF. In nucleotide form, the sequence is TGTGCCAGCAGCTTAGAGGCGGGGGCAAGAGCGGGCTACACCTTC.